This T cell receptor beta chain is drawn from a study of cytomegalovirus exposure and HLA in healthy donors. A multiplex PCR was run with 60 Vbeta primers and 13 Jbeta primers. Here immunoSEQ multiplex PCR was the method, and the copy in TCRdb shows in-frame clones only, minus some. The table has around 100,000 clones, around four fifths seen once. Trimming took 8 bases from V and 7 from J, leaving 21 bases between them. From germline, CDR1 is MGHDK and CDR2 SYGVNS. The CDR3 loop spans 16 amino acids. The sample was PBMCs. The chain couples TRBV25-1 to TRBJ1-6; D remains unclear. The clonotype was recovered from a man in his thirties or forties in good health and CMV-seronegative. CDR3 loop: CASEGPRGRKNSPLHF. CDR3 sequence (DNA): TGTGCCAGCGAAGGACCTCGGGGTCGGAAGAATTCACCCCTCCACTTT.